The 15 T cell receptor beta chains listed next were all sequenced from one sample in a study of regulatory T cells in long-lasting Graves disease. Building of the TCR beta libraries involved iRepertoire HTBI primers and Arm-PCR of CDR3 regions. TCRdb re-called the multiplex PCR reads with MiXCR, one entry per CDR3 protein. The sample lists hundreds of thousands of distinct CDR3 sequences, roughly 15% occurring once. Time point reported: newly diagnosed GD, antithyroid drugs for less than 3 months. PBMCs provided the RNA from which the TCR library was made. The data were also submitted as part of a second study, on T cells in Graves' hyperthyroidism and ophthalmopathy.

The specimen comprised peripheral blood mononuclear cells (PBMCs), sampled at new diagnosis, from a patient treated with antithyroid drugs. The origin of the receptors is a young woman with Graves disease.

This clonotype was counted a few times. The chain joins TRBV5-1 to TRBJ2-2; a weak D match, TRBD2 (5 bases). Germline lookup yields CDR1 SGHRS and CDR2 YFSETQ. The CDR3 totals 16 residues. Deletions cut 0 bases from V and 4 bases from J, with 13 bases between. CDR3: CASSLGGATGTGELFF. DNA for the CDR3: TGCGCCAGCAGCTTGGGGGGAGCAACGGGCACCGGGGAGCTGTTTTTT.

Ten or more counts support this clonotype. The CDR3 spells CASSELGITNGYTF. DNA of the CDR3: TGTGCCAGCAGTGAATTGGGTATAACTAATGGCTACACCTTC. The chain links TRBV6-1 to TRBJ1-2; D unclear. Germline V lookup: CDR1 MNHNS, CDR2 SASEGT. With 2 bases removed from V and 6 bases from J, the gap between germline ends came to 13 bases. This CDR3 is 14 amino acids long.

The chain uses TRBV7-2 and TRBJ1-5; D perhaps matches TRBD1 (5 bases). This CDR3 spans 16 amino acids. Germline V gene sequence: CDR1 SGHTA, CDR2 FQGNSA. Trimming left V 1 base short and J 0 bases short, with 10 bases between. DNA for the CDR3: TGTGCCAGCAGCTTAGGGACACGGAATAGCAATCAGCCCCAGCATTTT. Protein: CASSLGTRNSNQPQHF.

The V gene is TRBV3-1, the J gene TRBJ1-3; 8 nucleotides line up with TRBD1. CDR3 length: 16 residues. Germline-derived CDR1 and CDR2 are LGHDT and YNNKEL (reference sequence). The V and J ends lost 1 base and 4 bases, in that order; junction bases with no gene match: 6. In nucleotides, the CDR3 is TGTGCCAGCAGCCAAGGTCACCCAGGGGGCGGAAACACCATATATTTT. Translated, it gives CASSQGHPGGGNTIYF.

This clonotype has ten or more counts. The chain has TRBV28 and TRBJ2-7; maybe TRBD1 (5 bases). Germline values: CDR1 MDHEN, CDR2 SYDVKM. Trimming shortened V by 6 bases and J by 0 bases, and 12 bases separated the two germline ends. The CDR3 is 14 amino acids. CDR3 DNA: TGTGCCAGCAGCCTAGGGGTAGGCTCCTACGAGCAGTACTTC. This gives the protein CASSLGVGSYEQYF.

This clonotype was seen more than once but under ten times. The V gene is TRBV20-1, the J gene TRBJ2-4, with D perhaps TRBD1 or TRBD2 (6 bases each). Germline V gene lookup returns CDR1 DFQATT and CDR2 SNEGSKA (reference sequence). V dropped 4 bases and J dropped 0 bases, with 13 bases sitting between them. The CDR3 spans 15 residues. The CDR3 coding sequence is TGCAGTGCTATACCACGGGGGCTAGCCAAAAACATTCAGTACTTC. Its translation is CSAIPRGLAKNIQYF.

This clonotype occurred many times. The chain combines TRBV5-1 with TRBJ1-1; the D is unclear. Trimming cost V 5 bases and J 5 bases, with 16 bases left between them. The germline V gene has CDR1 SGHRS and CDR2 YFSETQ. This CDR3 has 14 residues. The CDR3 DNA sequence: TGCGCCAGCAGGCCCCACCCGGGCGAGACTGAAGCTTTCTTT. As protein: CASRPHPGETEAFF.

This clonotype was recorded only once. The chain is built from TRBV18 and TRBJ1-1, with 9 bases aligning to TRBD1. Looked up from germline, CDR1 is KGHSH and CDR2 is LQKENI. V shed 5 bases, J shed 10 bases, and the junction held 8 bases outside the gene matches. This CDR3 contains 13 residues. The CDR3 DNA sequence: TGTGCCAGCTCAGTCGGGACAGGGAACGGAGCTTTCTTT. Translating it yields CASSVGTGNGAFF.

This clonotype has a count of ten or more. The gene calls are TRBV19 and TRBJ1-5, with D perhaps matching TRBD1 (5 bases). Germline V gene sequence: CDR1 LNHDA, CDR2 SQIVND (reference sequence). The CDR3 contains 15 residues. The V gene lost 4 bases and the J gene lost 1 base, with 11 bases spanning the gap. CDR3 sequence reads: CASSTPDKSNQPQHF. The DNA of the CDR3 is TGTGCCAGTAGTACACCGGACAAAAGCAATCAGCCCCAGCATTTT.

There are a few counts of this clonotype. CDR3 in DNA: TGTGCCAGCAGTTTGCAGGGTATCGGCAAAAACATTCAGTACTTC. As protein: CASSLQGIGKNIQYF. The chain recombines TRBV12-3 or TRBV12-4 with TRBJ2-4; possibly TRBD1 for D (5 bases). V gave up 3 bases and J gave up 3 bases, with 12 bases separating them. This CDR3 spans 15 amino acids.

The J gene is TRBJ2-1, the V gene TRBV5-1; 10 positions match TRBD2. The V gene's germline CDR1 is SGHRS and CDR2 YFSETQ. V dropped 2 bases and J dropped 4; count of bases not matched to a gene: 9. The CDR3 spans 17 residues. The chain's CDR3 is CASSFRGGTSEYNEQFF. For the CDR3, the DNA is TGCGCCAGCAGCTTTAGGGGGGGGACTAGCGAATACAATGAGCAGTTCTTC.

This clonotype was recorded a few times. The CDR3 DNA reads as TGTGCCAGTAGTATAGGACAGGGGGCGCAGAATGAGCAGTTCTTC. Its protein is CASSIGQGAQNEQFF. This sequence joins TRBV19 and TRBJ2-1, with 10 bases fitting TRBD1. The junction had 4 bases not matched to a gene; V was cut back by 1 base and J by 7 bases. CDR3 length: 15 residues. CDR1 is LNHDA, CDR2 SQIVND, per germline (reference sequence).

This clonotype turned up a few times. A read error may explain this, as a much larger clone is one base away. The rearrangement joins TRBV28 to TRBJ2-3; D is perhaps TRBD1 (6 bases). CDR3 length: 12 amino acids. From germline, CDR1 is MDHEN and CDR2 SYDVKM. DNA for the CDR3: TGTGCCTCGACAGGAAGCACAGGTACGCAGTATTTT. Translating it yields CASTGSTGTQYF.

This clonotype was picked up many times. V and J are TRBV29-1 and TRBJ2-1; 7 nucleotides line up with TRBD2. CDR3 length: 15 amino acids. Germline lookup yields CDR1 SQVTM and CDR2 ANQGSEA. V lost 3 bases to trimming and J lost 3 bases; unmatched junction nucleotides: 8. CDR3 coding DNA: TGCAGCGTTGATACGGCGGGAGTTTACTACAATGAGCAGTTCTTC. Translating it yields CSVDTAGVYYNEQFF.

As for this clonotype: An end of the junction differs from the germline gene, which may be a read error. V and J are TRBV11-1 and TRBJ2-1; 7 bases are a match to TRBD2. This CDR3 contains 16 residues. The germline V gene has CDR1 SGHAT and CDR2 FQDESV (reference sequence). The CDR3 DNA is TGCGCCAGCAGCCAAATCCTAGCGGTTACCCCCAATGAGCAGTTCTTC. Its protein product is CASSQILAVTPNEQFF.